This is a list of T cell receptor beta chains from one sample in a study of OX40 agonist ivuxolimab in advanced cancers. Produced via immunoSEQ multiplex PCR; TCRdb's table is partial and in-frame only. The table includes some 85,000 clones, roughly 88% detected once. Sequencing was performed on CD4+ or CD8+ T cells sorted from blood, taken in a trial of the OX40 agonist ivuxolimab. These receptors all stem from an adult with an advanced solid tumor such as melanoma, head and neck, liver or kidney cancer. CDR3s include the opening cysteine and the closing phenylalanine or tryptophan. The order of the fields is clone size, D gene, V gene, J gene, CDR3 DNA, CDR3 protein. D genes are given only for firm matches. Clone size is shown for a subset of rows, as once, few, many or a class of expanded clone.

abundance: NA
d_gene: TRBD2
v_gene: TRBV30
j_gene: TRBJ2-1
CDR3nt: TGTGCCTGGGGAGCGGGAGGTGGCAATGAGCAGTTCTTC
CDR3aa: CAWGAGGGNEQFF

abundance: NA
d_gene: NA
v_gene: TRBV7-2
j_gene: TRBJ2-2
CDR3nt: TGTGCCAGCAGCTTGTCAGGCACCGGGGAGCTGTTTTTT
CDR3aa: CASSLSGTGELFF

abundance: NA
d_gene: NA
v_gene: TRBV6-6
j_gene: TRBJ1-4
CDR3nt: TGTGCCAGCAGTTCCAGGGAAAAAAATGAAAAACTGTTTTTT
CDR3aa: CASSSREKNEKLFF

abundance: once
d_gene: NA
v_gene: TRBV6-5
j_gene: TRBJ2-3
CDR3nt: TGTGCCAGCAGTTCCGCCACAGATACGCAGTATTTT
CDR3aa: CASSSATDTQYF

abundance: NA
d_gene: NA
v_gene: TRBV7-2
j_gene: TRBJ2-1
CDR3nt: TGTGCCAGCAGCTTATCGGGCAGCTCCTACAATGAGCAGTTCTTC
CDR3aa: CASSLSGSSYNEQFF

abundance: NA
d_gene: NA
v_gene: TRBV19
j_gene: TRBJ2-7
CDR3nt: TGTGCCAGTAGTACGCGCCGGAGGGCTAAAACCACCAGAGTGTCCTACGAGCAGTACTTC
CDR3aa: CASSTRRRAKTTRVSYEQYF

abundance: NA
d_gene: TRBD2
v_gene: TRBV10-3
j_gene: TRBJ2-2
CDR3nt: TGTGCCATCAGCCTAGCGGGGGGTACGAACACCGGGGAGCTGTTTTTT
CDR3aa: CAISLAGGTNTGELFF

abundance: NA
d_gene: NA
v_gene: TRBV7-9
j_gene: TRBJ1-2
CDR3nt: TGTGCCAGCAGCTTAATCGGCACCGCTAACTATGGCTACACCTTC
CDR3aa: CASSLIGTANYGYTF

abundance: NA
d_gene: NA
v_gene: TRBV15
j_gene: TRBJ1-2
CDR3nt: TGTGCCACGGGACGGAGGGATTCTTATGGCTACACCTTC
CDR3aa: CATGRRDSYGYTF

abundance: NA
d_gene: NA
v_gene: TRBV19
j_gene: TRBJ2-1
CDR3nt: TGTGCCAGTAGTAGGGGGTTGACTAACAATGAGCAGTTCTTC
CDR3aa: CASSRGLTNNEQFF

abundance: NA
d_gene: NA
v_gene: TRBV29-1
j_gene: TRBJ2-1
CDR3nt: TGCAGCAGCGTTCAGTGGGCCGGGGATGAGCAGTTCTTC
CDR3aa: CSSVQWAGDEQFF

abundance: once
d_gene: NA
v_gene: TRBV14
j_gene: TRBJ2-6
CDR3nt: TGTGCCAGCAGCCTTCTCAGCTCTGGGGCCAACGTCCTGACTTTC
CDR3aa: CASSLLSSGANVLTF

abundance: NA
d_gene: NA
v_gene: TRBV11-2
j_gene: TRBJ2-5
CDR3nt: TGTGCCAGCAGCTTAAACGGAGAGACCCAGTACTTC
CDR3aa: CASSLNGETQYF

abundance: NA
d_gene: NA
v_gene: TRBV7-3
j_gene: TRBJ2-1
CDR3nt: TGTGCCAGCAGCCTACTAGCCGACGGTGAGCAGTTCTTC
CDR3aa: CASSLLADGEQFF

abundance: few
d_gene: NA
v_gene: TRBV4-1
j_gene: TRBJ1-3
CDR3nt: TGCGCCAGCAGCCAAGGCTTTGGGGGCCGGGGAAACACCATATATTTT
CDR3aa: CASSQGFGGRGNTIYF

abundance: NA
d_gene: NA
v_gene: TRBV7-2
j_gene: TRBJ1-2
CDR3nt: TGTGCCAGCAGCTTACATAGGGAGACGAATGGCTACACCTTC
CDR3aa: CASSLHRETNGYTF

abundance: NA
d_gene: NA
v_gene: TRBV4-1
j_gene: TRBJ2-5
CDR3nt: TGCGCCAGCAGCCAAAGGGATCGGGAGACCCAGTACTTC
CDR3aa: CASSQRDRETQYF

abundance: NA
d_gene: NA
v_gene: TRBV11-2
j_gene: TRBJ2-7
CDR3nt: TGTGCCAGCAGCTTAGACCCAGGGTGGGACGAGCAGTACTTC
CDR3aa: CASSLDPGWDEQYF

abundance: NA
d_gene: TRBD1
v_gene: TRBV6-5
j_gene: TRBJ1-6
CDR3nt: TGTGCCAGCAGTTACGGCGGCGGACAGGGAAATTCACCCCTCCACTTT
CDR3aa: CASSYGGGQGNSPLHF

abundance: NA
d_gene: TRBD1
v_gene: TRBV5-1
j_gene: TRBJ1-1
CDR3nt: TGCGCCAGCAGCCCGGGACAGGGGGACACTGAAGCTTTCTTT
CDR3aa: CASSPGQGDTEAFF

abundance: NA
d_gene: NA
v_gene: TRBV18
j_gene: TRBJ1-3
CDR3nt: TGTGCCAGCTCACCAAACGGAGGGCACTCTGGAAACACCATATATTTT
CDR3aa: CASSPNGGHSGNTIYF

abundance: NA
d_gene: NA
v_gene: TRBV7-2
j_gene: TRBJ2-5
CDR3nt: TGTGCCAGCAGCTTAGCCCTCGGAGGGGGGGCAAAAGAGACCCAGTACTTC
CDR3aa: CASSLALGGGAKETQYF

abundance: NA
d_gene: NA
v_gene: TRBV30
j_gene: TRBJ2-5
CDR3nt: TGTGCCTGGAGTGTTCCGGGGTTTGGAGAGACCCAGTACTTC
CDR3aa: CAWSVPGFGETQYF

abundance: NA
d_gene: NA
v_gene: TRBV19
j_gene: TRBJ2-6
CDR3nt: TGTGCCAGTCAGAGGGCTGGGGCCAACGTCCTGACTTTC
CDR3aa: CASQRAGANVLTF

abundance: few
d_gene: NA
v_gene: TRBV19
j_gene: TRBJ2-2
CDR3nt: TGTGCCAGTAGTATAGATATATCGGCTACCGGGGAGCTGTTTTTT
CDR3aa: CASSIDISATGELFF

abundance: NA
d_gene: NA
v_gene: TRBV30
j_gene: TRBJ2-7
CDR3nt: TGTGCCTGGAGTGGGGCCCTCGGGAAGCAGTACTTC
CDR3aa: CAWSGALGKQYF

abundance: NA
d_gene: NA
v_gene: TRBV6-4
j_gene: TRBJ2-3
CDR3nt: TGTGCCAGCAGGGCGGGACTGCGCACAGATACGCAGTATTTT
CDR3aa: CASRAGLRTDTQYF

abundance: NA
d_gene: TRBD1
v_gene: TRBV4-3
j_gene: TRBJ2-7
CDR3nt: TGCGCCAGCAGCCAATTCCACCGGACAGGGACCTACGAGCAGTACTTC
CDR3aa: CASSQFHRTGTYEQYF

abundance: NA
d_gene: NA
v_gene: TRBV29-1
j_gene: TRBJ1-1
CDR3nt: TGCAGCGTTGGGACAACGAACACTGAAGCTTTCTTT
CDR3aa: CSVGTTNTEAFF

abundance: NA
d_gene: TRBD2
v_gene: TRBV30
j_gene: TRBJ2-2
CDR3nt: TGTGCCAGCACCCTAGCGGGGAACACCGGGGAGCTGTTTTTT
CDR3aa: CASTLAGNTGELFF

abundance: NA
d_gene: NA
v_gene: TRBV6-6
j_gene: TRBJ2-1
CDR3nt: TGTGCCAGCAGCCCAGCCAGGGAAAGGTACTACAATGAGCAGTTCTTC
CDR3aa: CASSPARERYYNEQFF

abundance: NA
d_gene: TRBD1
v_gene: TRBV18
j_gene: TRBJ1-2
CDR3nt: TGTGCCAGCTCGGACTACAGGGGGCACTATGGCTACACCTTC
CDR3aa: CASSDYRGHYGYTF

abundance: NA
d_gene: NA
v_gene: TRBV5-5
j_gene: TRBJ1-6
CDR3nt: TGTGCCACCCATTTAGGGGGCTCCTATAATTCACCCCTCCACTTT
CDR3aa: CATHLGGSYNSPLHF

abundance: NA
d_gene: TRBD1
v_gene: TRBV28
j_gene: TRBJ1-1
CDR3nt: TGTGCCAGCAGTATCGGGACAGGGAGAGCTGAAGCTTTCTTT
CDR3aa: CASSIGTGRAEAFF

abundance: NA
d_gene: NA
v_gene: TRBV6-5
j_gene: TRBJ1-1
CDR3nt: TGTGCCAGCAGCAGACAGGTCTTGAACACTGAAGCTTTCTTT
CDR3aa: CASSRQVLNTEAFF

abundance: NA
d_gene: TRBD1
v_gene: TRBV6-5
j_gene: TRBJ2-1
CDR3nt: TGTGCCAGCAGTCGAGGGACAGGGACCTACAATGAGCAGTTCTTC
CDR3aa: CASSRGTGTYNEQFF

abundance: NA
d_gene: TRBD1
v_gene: TRBV7-3
j_gene: TRBJ2-1
CDR3nt: TGTGCCAGCAGCCCGACAGGGAACAGTTACAATGAGCAGTTCTTC
CDR3aa: CASSPTGNSYNEQFF

abundance: NA
d_gene: NA
v_gene: TRBV5-1
j_gene: TRBJ2-2
CDR3nt: TGCGCCAGCAGCTTTTGGCCTAGCAGAAACACCGGGGAGCTGTTTTTT
CDR3aa: CASSFWPSRNTGELFF

abundance: once
d_gene: NA
v_gene: TRBV6-6
j_gene: TRBJ2-2
CDR3nt: TGTGCCAGCAGTCCGAGGGGCGCCGGGGAGCTGTTTTTT
CDR3aa: CASSPRGAGELFF

abundance: NA
d_gene: TRBD1
v_gene: TRBV7-9
j_gene: TRBJ1-1
CDR3nt: TGTGCCAGCAAACCGACAGGGAGAGATACTGAAGCTTTCTTT
CDR3aa: CASKPTGRDTEAFF

abundance: few
d_gene: NA
v_gene: TRBV5-4
j_gene: TRBJ2-5
CDR3nt: TGTGCCAGCAGCATAATAGGGGTCCAAGAGACCCAGTACTTC
CDR3aa: CASSIIGVQETQYF